This TCR beta chain was sequenced for a study of chemoradiotherapy in HPV16-positive cancers. V shed 2 bases and J shed 4 bases, with 9 bases lying between them. This CDR3 has 13 amino acids. Per germline, CDR1 SGHDT and CDR2 YYEEEE. Data came from immunoSEQ multiplex PCR; TCRdb stores just in-frame clones and leaves some out. The sample lists some 12,000 clones, 70% to 90% seen once, with around 2.5% in the top ten. This rearrangement joins TRBV5-6 to TRBJ2-5; unclear D gene. The sequence derives from a human donor with HPV-associated anogenital cancer. The sample in question was blood, obtained from a patient who underwent chemoradiotherapy. In DNA, the CDR3 is TGTGCCAGCAGCTTTGATGATAGAGAGACCCAGTACTTC. As protein: CASSFDDRETQYF.